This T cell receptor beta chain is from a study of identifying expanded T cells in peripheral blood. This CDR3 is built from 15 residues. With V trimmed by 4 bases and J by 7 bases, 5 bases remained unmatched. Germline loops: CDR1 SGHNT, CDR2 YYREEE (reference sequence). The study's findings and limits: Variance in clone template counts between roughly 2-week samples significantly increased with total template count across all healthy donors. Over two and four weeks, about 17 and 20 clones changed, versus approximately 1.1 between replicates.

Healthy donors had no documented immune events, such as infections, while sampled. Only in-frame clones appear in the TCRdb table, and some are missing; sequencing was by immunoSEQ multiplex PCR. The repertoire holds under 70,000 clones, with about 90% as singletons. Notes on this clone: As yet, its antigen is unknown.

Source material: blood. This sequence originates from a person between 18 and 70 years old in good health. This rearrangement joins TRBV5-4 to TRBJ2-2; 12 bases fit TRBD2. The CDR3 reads CASSPSGGAFGELFF. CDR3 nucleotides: TGTGCCAGCAGCCCTAGCGGGGGGGCCTTCGGGGAGCTGTTTTTT.